These 24 T cell receptor beta chains share one sample of origin, sequenced in a study of metastatic and nonmetastatic thyroid tumors. No patient had received any treatment before thyroid surgery. With MiXCR, TCRdb called clones anew from the PCR reads. The table lists more than 15,000 clones, about 25% of them singletons, with approximately 24% in the top ten. Source material: tumor tissue. Source of these receptors: a female donor with papillary thyroid cancer or a benign thyroid nodule (not recorded which). Some clones in this sample may be carry-over from other donors' samples.

The rearrangement links TRBV7-8 to TRBJ2-1; 14 positions match TRBD2. CDR1 and CDR2 (germline): SGHVS, FQNEAQ. There are 15 residues in the CDR3. The V segment lost 4 bases and the J segment 15 bases; nucleotides outside the gene matches: 11. For the CDR3, the DNA is TGTGCCAGCAGCTCCAGGGGACTAGCGGGAGTGTATCGGTTCTTC. Its translation is CASSSRGLAGVYRFF.

This rearrangement joins TRBV5-4 to TRBJ2-2; 7 bases are a match to TRBD2. The germline CDR1 and CDR2 sequences are SGHNT and YYREEE (reference sequence). The CDR3 runs to 20 residues. Germline trimming cut 1 base from V and 1 base from J; bases unmatched to any gene: 16. The CDR3 region has the DNA TGTGCCAGCAGCTTGAGGCAGGTCAGACTAGCTGCAGTGAACACCGGGGAGCTGTTTTTT. The encoded protein is CASSLRQVRLAAVNTGELFF.

The V call is TRBV20-1, the J call TRBJ2-1; D is unresolved. Germline loops: CDR1 DFQATT, CDR2 SNEGSKA (reference sequence). Trimming removed 4 bases from V and 7 bases from J, with 8 bases in between. This CDR3 region has 11 residues. CDR3 sequence reads: CSAKRANEQFF. CDR3 sequence (DNA): TGCAGTGCTAAAAGGGCTAATGAGCAGTTCTTC.

This clone was seen many times. The V call is TRBV6-5, the J call TRBJ2-2; 8 bases agree with TRBD1. J was trimmed by 7 bases and V by 0 bases; bases with no gene match: 7. CDR1 and CDR2 (germline): MNHEY, SVGAGI. The CDR3 contains 16 residues. The CDR3 DNA follows: TGTGCCAGCAGTTACTCGGGCAGGGGGCGTGGCGGGGAGCTGTTTTTT. Protein sequence: CASSYSGRGRGGELFF.

This clone was recorded many times. In nucleotides, the CDR3 is TGCAGCGTGAACTTGGCAGGCCGAACCACCGGGGAGCTGTTTTTT. It encodes CSVNLAGRTTGELFF. V and J are TRBV29-1 and TRBJ2-2; D is undetermined. This CDR3 has 15 residues. The germline gives CDR1 SQVTM, CDR2 ANQGSEA. Trimming took off 6 bases at V and 4 bases at J, with 18 bases between the two ends.

This clone was recorded at least ten times. V and J are TRBV4-2 and TRBJ2-5; the D is unclear. This CDR3 is built from 12 residues. The germline CDR1 and CDR2 sequences are LGHNA and YNFKEQ. V was cut by 0 bases and J by 4 bases, with 3 bases left in between. CDR3 region: CASSQDRETQYF. The CDR3 DNA follows: TGTGCCAGCAGCCAAGATCGAGAGACCCAGTACTTC.

The rearrangement joins TRBV5-1 to TRBJ2-1; TRBD2 matches at 9 bases. The CDR3 is 16 residues long. J was trimmed by 6 bases and V by 1 base; bases with no gene match: 8. Germline V lookup: CDR1 SGHRS, CDR2 YFSETQ. CDR3 sequence (DNA): TGCGCCAGCAGCTTGTTCTCGTCTAGCGGGGCCAATGAGCAGTTCTTC. Translated, it gives CASSLFSSSGANEQFF.

The chain joins TRBV5-1 to TRBJ2-5, with a tentative D call TRBD2 (7 bases). Deletions cut 4 bases from V and 5 bases from J, with 15 bases between. CDR3 size: 14 residues. Germline CDR1 reads SGHRS; CDR2 reads YFSETQ. CDR3 bases: TGCGCCAGCAGCCCCCCGTGGGGGGGCGAGACCCAGTACTTC. The encoded protein is CASSPPWGGETQYF. Looking up the rest from reference TRBV5-1 and TRBJ2-5 gives the full variable domain: KAGVTQTPRYLIKTRGQQVTLSCSPISGHRSVSWYQQTPGQGLQFLFEYFSETQRNKGNFPGRFSGRQFSNSRSEMNVSTLELGDSALYLCASSPPWGGETQYFGPGTRLLVL.

Within the sample, this clone is medium-sized. Other DNA sequences in the same sample also yield this CDR3. This rearrangement joins TRBV10-1 to TRBJ2-7; D gene uncertain. The CDR3 extends over 14 amino acids. V was clipped by 5 bases and J by 1 base, with 12 bases between them. Germline values: CDR1 WNHNN, CDR2 SYGVQD (reference sequence). The CDR3 is CASSPIGPSYEQYF. The CDR3 DNA reads TGCGCCAGCAGTCCTATCGGGCCTTCCTACGAGCAGTACTTC.

This clone was seen a single time. This chain connects TRBV7-2 to TRBJ2-7; D may match TRBD1 or TRBD2 (5 bases each). The ends were cut back, 5 bases at V and 7 bases at J, with 15 bases in the middle. The CDR3 length is 13 residues. Germline V gene sequence: CDR1 SGHTA, CDR2 FQGNSA. The CDR3 bases are TGTGCCAGCAGCCCTCGGGACCGTCTGGAGCAGTACTTC. Its translation is CASSPRDRLEQYF.

Points on this clone: The junction does not match germline at one end; this may be a read error. The chain combines TRBV19 with TRBJ2-1; 7 nucleotides align to TRBD2. Looked up from germline, CDR1 is LNHDA and CDR2 is SQIVND (reference sequence). CDR3 length: 16 amino acids. This CDR3 reads CASSILERGLRNEKFF. Here the CDR3 DNA reads TGTGCAAGTAGTATTCTGGAGCGGGGACTAAGGAATGAGAAGTTCTTC.

This clone appeared many times. The chain joins TRBV19 to TRBJ1-1; 9 nucleotides match TRBD1. The CDR3 runs to 14 residues. Germline trimming cut 6 bases from V and 1 base from J; bases unmatched to any gene: 3. Germline V lookup: CDR1 LNHDA, CDR2 SQIVND (reference sequence). The CDR3 coding sequence is TGTGCCAGTAGGGGGACAGGGCCGAACACTGAAGCTTTCTTT. Residues: CASRGTGPNTEAFF.

The V and J genes are TRBV4-1 and TRBJ2-2; 7 bases fit TRBD2. The CDR3 length is 16 residues. V shed 0 bases, J shed 5 bases, and the junction held 6 bases outside the gene matches. Germline V gene data show CDR1 as MGHRA and CDR2 as YSYEKL. The CDR3 nucleotides read TGCGCCAGCAGCCAAGATCCCCAGCGGGAAACCGGGGAGCTGTTTTTT. This codes for CASSQDPQRETGELFF.

Note on this clone: A much more abundant neighbour one base away suggests this may be a read error. The chain has TRBV7-6 and TRBJ2-3; no firm D call. The CDR3 runs to 14 residues. Germline CDR1 and CDR2: SGHVS and FNYEAQ. V shed 5 bases and J shed 2 bases, with 11 bases lying between them. Here the CDR3 reads CASSQLRVTDTQYF. CDR3 DNA sequence: TGTGCCAGCAGCCAGCTTAGGGTCACAGATACGCAGTATTTT.

The V and J genes are TRBV18 and TRBJ1-3; TRBD1 matches at 9 bases. The CDR3 is 16 amino acids. J gave up 4 bases and V 2 bases, and 6 bases lay outside the gene matches. Per the germline V gene, CDR1 is KGHSH and CDR2 is LQKENI. CDR3 DNA: TGTGCCAGCTCACCAGGGACAGGGATCGCCGGAAACACCATATATTTT. Amino acid sequence: CASSPGTGIAGNTIYF.

In this sample, this clone turned up a few times. One end of the junction fails to match germline, which may point to a read error. This rearrangement joins TRBV6-5 to TRBJ1-2; D not certain. The CDR3 spans 16 residues. The germline gives CDR1 MNHEY, CDR2 SVGAGI. The CDR3 spells CAGSYAGLRGGNVYTF. Here the CDR3 DNA reads TGTGCCGGCAGTTACGCGGGGTTAAGAGGAGGCAATGTCTACACCTTC.

This clone has at least ten counts. This rearrangement joins TRBV4-1 to TRBJ1-2; TRBD1 aligns across 10 bases. The CDR3 is 14 amino acids. From germline, CDR1 is MGHRA and CDR2 YSYEKL. After removal of 3 bases from V and 5 bases from J, the junction contained 3 bases not matched to a gene. The CDR3 DNA is TGCGCCAGCAGCCAGACAGGGGGCGGTTATGGCTACACCTTC. Translating gives CASSQTGGGYGYTF.

This clone was recorded many times. This chain links TRBV11-2 with TRBJ2-5; 9 positions agree with TRBD2. The CDR3 is 14 residues long. J lost 7 bases, V lost 5 bases, and 8 bases had no gene match. Germline-derived CDR1 and CDR2 are SGHAT and FQNNGV. CDR3 DNA sequence: TGTGCCAGCAGCCCCGTTGCGGGAGGGGGGACCCAGTACTTC. Protein product: CASSPVAGGGTQYF. Full variable domain (missing parts from reference TRBV11-2 and TRBJ2-5): EAGVAQSPRYKIIEKRQSVAFWCNPISGHATLYWYQQILGQGPKLLIQFQNNGVVDDSQLPKDRFSAERLKGVDSTLKIQPAKLEDSAVYLCASSPVAGGGTQYFGPGTRLLVL.

This clone turned up a few times. The chain employs TRBV10-3 and TRBJ2-7; 7 positions agree with TRBD2. The CDR3 runs 14 residues. The V gene end was trimmed by 7 bases and the J gene end by 0 bases; junction bases not matched to a gene: 6. Germline V gene lookup returns CDR1 ENHRY and CDR2 SYGVKD. The DNA for the CDR3 is TGTGCCATCAACTCTAGCGGTCGCTCCTACGAGCAGTACTTC. This codes for CAINSSGRSYEQYF.

This clone has a count of ten or more. J is TRBJ2-4 and V is TRBV9, with 15 bases aligning to TRBD2. V shed 4 bases and J 7 bases; nucleotides not matched to a gene: 6. The CDR3 is made up of 16 amino acids. The germline V gene has CDR1 SGDLS and CDR2 YYNGEE. The CDR3 nucleotides read TGTGCCAGCAGCCCAGGACTAGCGGGAGGGGCGAACATTCAGTACTTC. It codes for CASSPGLAGGANIQYF.

Of note for this clone: One end of the junction varies from germline; a read error may be responsible. The V call is TRBV7-9, the J call TRBJ1-6, with D perhaps matching TRBD1 (5 bases). Looked up from germline, CDR1 is SEHNR and CDR2 is FQNEAQ (reference sequence). The CDR3 consists of 14 residues. The CDR3 loop reads CASSWGPWGSPLRF. CDR3 in DNA: TGTGCCAGCAGCTGGGGACCATGGGGTTCACCCCTCCGCTTT.

V is TRBV15 and J is TRBJ2-5, with D uncertain. The CDR3 is 12 amino acids. Trimming pared 0 bases from V and 4 bases from J, leaving 3 bases between. CDR1 LNHNV and CDR2 YYDKDF come from the germline V gene (reference sequence). The CDR3 coding sequence is TGTGCCACCAGCAGAGATGTAGAGACCCAGTACTTC. Its translation is CATSRDVETQYF. The variable domain in full, completed from reference TRBV15 and TRBJ2-5, reads DAMVIQNPRYQVTQFGKPVTLSCSQTLNHNVMYWYQQKSSQAPKLLFHYYDKDFNNEADTPDNFQSRRPNTSFCFLDIRSPGLGDTAMYLCATSRDVETQYFGPGTRLLVL.

Comment on this clone: A much larger clone lies one base from this, so it may be a read error. The CDR3 spells CASSLVGGEQFF. DNA of the CDR3: TGTGCCAGCAGCTTAGTAGGGGGTGAGCAGTTCTTC. The rearrangement joins TRBV7-8 to TRBJ2-1; possibly TRBD1 for D (6 bases). V dropped 1 base and J dropped 9 bases, with 7 bases sitting between them. This CDR3 contains 12 residues. Looked up from germline, CDR1 is SGHVS and CDR2 is FQNEAQ.

The gene calls are TRBV5-1 and TRBJ1-1; 8 positions agree with TRBD1. CDR1 SGHRS and CDR2 YFSETQ come from the germline V gene. With V trimmed by 3 bases and J by 8 bases, 9 bases remained unmatched. The CDR3 is 14 residues long. For the CDR3, the DNA is TGCGCCAGCAGCTCGCGCGGACAGGGCTTCGAAGCTTTCTTT. Its translation: CASSSRGQGFEAFF.